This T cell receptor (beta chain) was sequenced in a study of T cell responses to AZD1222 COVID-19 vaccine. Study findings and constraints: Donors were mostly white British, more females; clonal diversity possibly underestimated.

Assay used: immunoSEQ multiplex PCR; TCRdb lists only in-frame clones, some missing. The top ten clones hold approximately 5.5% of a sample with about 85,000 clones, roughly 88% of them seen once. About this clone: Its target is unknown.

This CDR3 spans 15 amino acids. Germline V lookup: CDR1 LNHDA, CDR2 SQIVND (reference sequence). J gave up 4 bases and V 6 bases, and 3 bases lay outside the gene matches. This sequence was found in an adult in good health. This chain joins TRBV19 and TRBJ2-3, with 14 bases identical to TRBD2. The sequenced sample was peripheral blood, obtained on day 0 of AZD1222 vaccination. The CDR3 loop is CASRQTSGRADTQYF. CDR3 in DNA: TGTGCCAGTAGACAGACTAGCGGGAGGGCAGATACGCAGTATTTT. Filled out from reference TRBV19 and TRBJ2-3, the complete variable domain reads DGGITQSPKYLFRKEGQNVTLSCEQNLNHDAMYWYRQDPGQGLRLIYYSQIVNDFQKGDIAEGYSVSREKKESFPLTVTSAQKNPTAFYLCASRQTSGRADTQYFGPGTRLTVL.